This TCR beta chain was captured by sequencing in a study of control samples from healthy donors and cancer patients. Germline-derived CDR1 and CDR2 are LNHDA and SQIVND (reference sequence). The length of the CDR3 is 13 residues. V dropped 7 bases and J dropped 4 bases, with 13 bases sitting between them. Measured with immunoSEQ multiplex PCR; TCRdb has only the in-frame clones, and not every one. The sample lists about 140,000 clones; 70% to 90% were seen once. The chain combines TRBV19 with TRBJ1-2; D not resolved. Sequenced material: blood. The receptor comes from a woman in her 30s in good health. The CDR3 DNA reads as TGTGCCAGTAAAGAACGGTTCACCTATGGCTACACCTTC. Translated: CASKERFTYGYTF. Filled out from reference TRBV19 and TRBJ1-2, the complete variable domain reads DGGITQSPKYLFRKEGQNVTLSCEQNLNHDAMYWYRQDPGQGLRLIYYSQIVNDFQKGDIAEGYSVSREKKESFPLTVTSAQKNPTAFYLCASKERFTYGYTFGSGTRLTVV.